Given below is one T cell receptor (beta chain) in context. These data belong to a study of graft-versus-host responses after intestinal transplantation. Study at large: Induction using anti-thymocyte globulin, followed by tacrolimus and steroids for approximately three years, was given to all recipients.

J lost 6 bases, V lost 2 bases, and 1 base had no gene match. CDR1 is SQVTM and CDR2 is ANQGSEA in the germline V gene. The CDR3 length is 12 residues. The assay was immunoSEQ multiplex PCR, and TCRdb's table has in-frame clones only and misses some. The table has some 10,000 clones, around 83% seen once. The TCR originated in a human patient who received an intestinal transplant, so some T cells may come from the graft donor. The sample in question was PBMCs, obtained 494 days after intestinal transplant. J is TRBJ1-2 and V is TRBV29-1, with 9 bases identical to TRBD1. The CDR3 here is CSVERTGDGYTF. In nucleotides, the CDR3 is TGCAGCGTTGAACGGACAGGGGATGGCTACACCTTC.